This T cell receptor beta chain appears in the sequencing data of a study of T cell responses to AZD1222 COVID-19 vaccine. Study-wide points: Nearly half of unique spike-specific TCRs reportedly avoided B.1.351 and B.1.1.7 mutated regions. Across spike, vaccine-associated CD4 TCRs were found, dominant at 160-218 and 743-854.

About this clone: As yet, its antigen is unknown.

Profiling relied on immunoSEQ multiplex PCR, and the TCRdb table lists in-frame clones only, not all of them. This repertoire shows 110,000 or so clones, around 89% found once; its top ten account for 6.5%. Per germline, CDR1 SGHTA and CDR2 FQGTGA. CDR3 length equals 12 residues. V was trimmed by 5 bases and J by 6 bases, leaving 9 bases between them. The chain employs TRBV7-3 and TRBJ2-3; D is ambiguous. Specimen: peripheral blood, collected 28 days after the second AZD1222 dose. The TCR originated in an adult who received the AZD1222 COVID-19 vaccine. CDR3 amino acids: CASSPGLDTQYF. CDR3 nucleotides: TGTGCCAGCAGCCCGGGCCTTGATACGCAGTATTTT. Supplemented by reference TRBV7-3 and TRBJ2-3, the full variable domain reads GAGVSQTPSNKVTEKGKYVELRCDPISGHTALYWYRQSLGQGPEFLIYFQGTGAADDSGLPNDRFFAVRPEGSVSTLKIQRTERGDSAVYLCASSPGLDTQYFGPGTRLTVL.